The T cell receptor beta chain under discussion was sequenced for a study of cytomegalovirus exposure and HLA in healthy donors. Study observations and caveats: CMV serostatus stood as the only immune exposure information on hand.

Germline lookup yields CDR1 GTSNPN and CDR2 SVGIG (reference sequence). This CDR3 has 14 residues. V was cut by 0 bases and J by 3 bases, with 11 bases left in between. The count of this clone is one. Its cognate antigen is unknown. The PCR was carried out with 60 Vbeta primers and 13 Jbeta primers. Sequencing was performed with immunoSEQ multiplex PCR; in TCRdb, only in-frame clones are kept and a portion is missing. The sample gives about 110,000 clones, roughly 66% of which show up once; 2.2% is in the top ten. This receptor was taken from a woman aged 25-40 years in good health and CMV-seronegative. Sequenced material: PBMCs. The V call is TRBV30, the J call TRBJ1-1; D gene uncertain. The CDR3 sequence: CAWSVLGLDTEAFF. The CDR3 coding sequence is TGTGCCTGGAGTGTACTAGGGTTGGACACTGAAGCTTTCTTT. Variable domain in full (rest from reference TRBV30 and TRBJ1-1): SQTIHQWPATLVQPVGSPLSLECTVEGTSNPNLYWYRQAAGRGLQLLFYSVGIGQISSEVPQNLSASRPQDRQFILSSKKLLLSDSGFYLCAWSVLGLDTEAFFGQGTRLTVV.